This T cell receptor (beta chain) is from a study of PD-1 blockade in classical Hodgkin lymphoma. Relapse after autologous stem cell transplantation occurred in every patient, and brentuximab vedotin exposure varied. This CDR3 region has 12 residues. Germline V gives CDR1 SGHNT, CDR2 YENEEA. The germline V and J ends were trimmed by 5 bases and 5 bases, with 9 bases remaining between them. TCRdb keeps only in-frame clones here, not all; method: immunoSEQ multiplex PCR. The sample lists roughly 92,000 clones, about nine tenths seen once, with about 2.5% in the top ten. The sequence derives from a human donor with classical Hodgkin lymphoma. This specimen consisted of peripheral blood mononuclear cells (PBMCs), obtained at baseline. This sequence joins TRBV11-3 and TRBJ2-5; D gene ambiguous. The CDR3 sequence: CASSAIGETQYF. CDR3 in DNA: TGTGCCAGCAGCGCGATAGGGGAGACCCAGTACTTC. Using reference TRBV11-3 and TRBJ2-5 for the parts outside the CDR3, the full variable domain is EAGVVQSPRYKIIEKKQPVAFWCNPISGHNTLYWYLQNLGQGPELLIRYENEEAVDDSQLPKDRFSAERLKGVDSTLKIQPAELGDSAVYLCASSAIGETQYFGPGTRLLVL.